The T cell receptor (beta chain) described here comes from a study of blood T cell repertoires in COVID-19. V trimming: 5 bases; J trimming: 6 bases; junction bases outside the gene matches: 9. The length of the CDR3 is 14 residues. Germline CDR1 SGHTA, CDR2 FQGNSA. The repertoire was sequenced with immunoSEQ multiplex PCR; TCRdb's copy has only in-frame clones and lacks some. Among about 59,000 clones, 91% were seen once, and the ten largest hold 8.6%. The chain combines TRBV7-2 with TRBJ1-2, with TRBD1 matching 7 bases. The receptor was derived from a human donor in a cohort sampled during active COVID-19. The sample was peripheral blood. CDR3 region: CASSPQGGSDGYTF. For the CDR3, the DNA is TGTGCCAGCAGCCCCCAGGGGGGTTCAGATGGCTACACCTTC. Supplemented by reference TRBV7-2 and TRBJ1-2, the full variable domain reads GAGVSQSPSNKVTEKGKDVELRCDPISGHTALYWYRQSLGQGLEFLIYFQGNSAPDKSGLPSDRFSAERTGGSVSTLTIQRTQQEDSAVYLCASSPQGGSDGYTFGSGTRLTVV.